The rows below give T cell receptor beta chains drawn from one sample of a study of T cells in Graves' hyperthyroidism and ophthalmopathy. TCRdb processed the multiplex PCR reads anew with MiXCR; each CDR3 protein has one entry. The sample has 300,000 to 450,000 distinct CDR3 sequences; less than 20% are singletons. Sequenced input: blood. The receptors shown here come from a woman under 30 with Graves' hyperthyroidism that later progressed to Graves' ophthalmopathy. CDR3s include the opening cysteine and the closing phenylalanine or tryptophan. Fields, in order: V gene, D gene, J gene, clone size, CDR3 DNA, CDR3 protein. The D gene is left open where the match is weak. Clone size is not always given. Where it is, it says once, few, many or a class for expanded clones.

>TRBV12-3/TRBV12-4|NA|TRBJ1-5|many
TGTGCCAGCAGTCAGAACATTGTCGGCCAGCCCCAGCATTTT
CASSQNIVGQPQHF
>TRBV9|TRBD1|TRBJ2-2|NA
TGTGCCAGCAGCGAGGGACAGGTCCTCACCGGGGAGCTGTTTTTT
CASSEGQVLTGELFF
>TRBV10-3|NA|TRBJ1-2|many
TGTGCCATCTGGGGGGAAGGGTCTGGCTACACCTTC
CAIWGEGSGYTF
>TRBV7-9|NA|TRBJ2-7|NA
TGTGCCAGCAGCCCCCGGACAGCTTACGAGCAGTACTTC
CASSPRTAYEQYF
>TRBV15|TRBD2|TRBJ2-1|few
TGTGCCACCAGCAGAGCTCGCGGCGGGAGTGGTTACAATGAGCAGTTCTTC
CATSRARGGSGYNEQFF
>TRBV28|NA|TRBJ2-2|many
TGTGCCAGCATCGCGGCTCCGGTCACCGGGGAGCTGTTTTTT
CASIAAPVTGELFF
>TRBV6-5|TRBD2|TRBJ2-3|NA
TGTACCAGCAGTTACGTCGGGAGGGCTTGGGAAGATACGCAGTATTTT
CTSSYVGRAWEDTQYF
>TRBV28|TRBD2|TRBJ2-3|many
TGTGCCAGCAGTAGAGACCCTAGCGGGAGAAAAAATACGCAGTATTTT
CASSRDPSGRKNTQYF
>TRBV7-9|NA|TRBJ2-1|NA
TGTGCCAGCAGCTTAGCGACGGGACCCGCTAAGGATGAGCAGTTCTTC
CASSLATGPAKDEQFF
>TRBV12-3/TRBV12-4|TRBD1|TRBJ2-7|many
TGTGCCAGCAGCAAAGAACAGGGGATCAGCTCCTACGAGCAGTACTTC
CASSKEQGISSYEQYF
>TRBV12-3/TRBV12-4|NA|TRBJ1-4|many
TGTGCCAGCAGTTCCGGAACGAGACTGTTTTTT
CASSSGTRLFF
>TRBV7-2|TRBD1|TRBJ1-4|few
TGTGCCAGCAGCACCGGGACAGTTAATGAAAAACTGTTTTTT
CASSTGTVNEKLFF